Listed below are T cell receptor beta chains from one sample, sequenced in a study of T cells expressing NK-cell markers. No DNA is given; TCRdb re-called the 5' RACE reads and lists each CDR3 protein once. Its table lists about 160,000 distinct CDR3 sequences. Sequencing input: blood T cells: a sorted CD56 or NKG2C T cell subset, CD4+ or CD8+ T cells, or bulk PBMC T cells (not recorded which). The source of these receptors is a woman between 18 and 70 years old in good health. Both conserved end residues are part of each CDR3.

TRBV5-1	TRBJ2-1	CASSLAPTSGGYNEQFF
TRBV20-1	TRBJ1-2	CSAREGSYNYGYTF
TRBV20-1	TRBJ2-1	CSARGTSGGAFNNEQFF
TRBV12-3/TRBV12-4	TRBJ2-2	CASSPHRDRENTGELFF
TRBV5-1	TRBJ1-6	CASSPGTIGSPLHF
TRBV29-1	TRBJ1-6	CSAKTDSLSPLHF
TRBV29-1	TRBJ2-3	CSVGNPGNTDTQYF
TRBV25-1	TRBJ2-3	CASSGGVGTDTQYF
TRBV5-1	TRBJ2-1	CASSLNSGATKNEQFF
TRBV21-1	TRBJ2-2	CASSTIIKGTDELNTGELFF
TRBV15	TRBJ2-3	CATSRETSGRGTDTQYF